This paragraph covers one T cell receptor beta chain sequence. Its target antigen remains unknown. No much larger clonotype is one base removed from it; base qualities were not supplied. These data originate in a study of blood T cell repertoires in COVID-19 (TCRdb year 2020). Turning to the overall study: The collaborator samples originated in the United States, Italy and Spain and spanned the acute and convalescent phases of COVID-19. The material from the prospective study consisted of cDNA or gDNA derived from T cells, B-cell-depleted T cells, or PBMCs. Subjects who had been exposed to COVID-19, were actively infected with it, or had recovered from it provided the deeply sampled blood TCRbeta repertoires that made up the dataset. The repertoires were released in a freely available public database meant as a resource for research on the immune response to SARS-CoV-2. Samples came from the ongoing ImmuneRACE study (first 160 participants) plus 1,254 subjects from 6 global collaborators. A de-identified subject ID, COVID-19 status, age in years and sex were almost always included in the sample metadata. Where HLA class I and class II types were available, the types were taken from metadata supplied by the sample provider, not from assay-based typing. Here is what the overall study found, with its caveats: Clinical and demographic metadata were provided uncurated, with the amount varying by source and participant.

The immunoSEQ Assay, a bias-controlled multiplex PCR, was used to amplify TCRbeta CDR3 regions from genomic DNA. In the paper's pipeline: Nucleated cell counts per sample were estimated from amplification of reference gene primers within the assay. To quantify the absolute abundance of each unique TCRbeta CDR3 rearrangement, sequence reads were collapsed and filtered. For each sample, productive Simpson clonality was calculated as the square root of Simpson's diversity index across productive rearrangements. TCRdb took this table from immuneACCESS and kept in-frame rearrangements with V and J called. Such tables lack part of the clones; where checked against another copy, unresolved V genes explain under half of the gap, and the rest is unexplained. V and J calls and clone size come straight from that table; D and trimming were deduced from the DNA. This sample lists about 350,000 clones; 87% were detected once. The ten largest clonotypes hold roughly 1% of the sample.

In the prospective study, participants were about 18 to 95 years old, resided in about two dozen geographic areas of the United States, and were enrolled through a virtual design. To assign participants to cohorts, the prospective study relied on clinical history that participants themselves reported in a screening survey and a study questionnaire. Recovered participants in ImmuneRACE Cohort 3 were defined by two consecutive negative NP/OP PCR tests, clearance by a healthcare professional, or resolution of symptoms. Each participant in the prospective study had whole blood, serum and a nasopharyngeal or oropharyngeal swab collected by mobile phlebotomists. Over a roughly 2-month period, participants in the prospective study had the option of providing additional blood draws and questionnaires. Before DNA extraction, blood samples from the prospective study were shipped at room temperature or frozen.

Taken from the germline V gene, the CDR1 and CDR2 loops are MDHEN and SYDVKM. Including the terminal cysteine and phenylalanine, the CDR3 comprises 14 residues. Just CDR3 DNA is preserved here, 42 bases in frame from base 1. V loses 5 bases, J loses 5 bases, and the germline ends lie 15 bases apart. The sample comprised PBMCs or T cells enriched from blood (not recorded which). This clonotype was obtained from a woman aged 30 to 39 who had recovered from COVID-19. The rearranged segments are TRBV28 and TRBJ1-2; the D gene is not confidently resolved. The CDR3 region: CASSDGRGEYGYTF. In nucleotides, the sequence is TGTGCCAGCAGTGACGGACGGGGAGAGTATGGCTACACCTTC.